The clone carrying this T cell receptor (beta chain) was counted ten times or more. As yet, its antigen is unknown. PBMCs were derived from around 10 ml fresh peripheral blood. The source of the sample is a study of T cells in Graves' hyperthyroidism and ophthalmopathy. Study results and limitations: Ophthalmopathy and stable hyperthyroidism were separated by a 13 V-J model. Blood shared most expanded thyroid clonotypes above 0.001. The model identified upcoming ophthalmopathy a median approximately six months ahead of onset.

This CDR3 contains 14 residues. Germline trimming cut 7 bases from V and 4 bases from J; bases unmatched to any gene: 6. CDR1 and CDR2 (germline): SQVTM, ANQGSEA. Authors of the study amplified TCR beta CDR3 regions from RNA transcripts. First-round RT-PCR with HTBI primers amplified the TCR CDR3 region. TCRdb fed the multiplex PCR reads into MiXCR, producing one record per CDR3 protein. Altogether about 480,000 distinct CDR3 sequences are present, approximately 15% being singletons, with the ten largest covering about 17%. The clonotype was recovered from a woman under 30 with Graves' hyperthyroidism. Sequencing was carried out using blood. This chain connects TRBV29-1 to TRBJ2-3; 12 bases map to TRBD2. The CDR3 reads CSAETSGRPDTQYF. The DNA of the CDR3 is TGCAGCGCCGAGACTAGCGGGAGACCAGATACGCAGTATTTT.